This T cell receptor beta chain was recovered during a study of T-cell reconstitution after alpha-beta-depleted transplantation in children. The V end was cut by 2 bases, the J end by 9 bases, with 14 bases between. CDR1 DFQATT and CDR2 SNEGSKA come from the germline V gene (reference sequence). This CDR3 is built from 13 residues. This clonotype was found many times. Unique molecular identifiers featured in how the TCRbeta library was prepared. TCRdb itself ran the PCR reads through MiXCR, one entry per CDR3 protein. Here the sample spans 600,000 to 700,000 distinct CDR3 sequences, approximately 16% being singletons.

The chain uses TRBV20-1 and TRBJ1-5, with unresolved D. This receptor was obtained from a human donor who donated a stem cell graft to a child with acute myeloid leukemia. The specimen was PBMCs from the stem cell graft donor, collected from the stem cell graft. The CDR3 loop is CSARPAGERPQHF. CDR3 nucleotide sequence: TGCAGTGCTAGACCCGCCGGGGAACGGCCCCAGCATTTT.